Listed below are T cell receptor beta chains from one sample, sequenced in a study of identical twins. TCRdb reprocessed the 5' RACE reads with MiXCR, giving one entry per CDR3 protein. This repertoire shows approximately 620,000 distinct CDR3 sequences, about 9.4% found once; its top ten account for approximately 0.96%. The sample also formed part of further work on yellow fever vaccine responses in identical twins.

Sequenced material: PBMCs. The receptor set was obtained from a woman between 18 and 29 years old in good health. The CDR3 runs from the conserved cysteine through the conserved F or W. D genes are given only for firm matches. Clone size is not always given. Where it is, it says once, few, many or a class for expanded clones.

CDR3nt: TGTGCCAGCAGCGGAGACCGAGGGCCCCAAAGGGGCGAGCAGTACTTC
CDR3aa: CASSGDRGPQRGEQYF
d_gene: -
j_gene: TRBJ2-7
abundance: -
v_gene: TRBV7-9

CDR3nt: TGTGCCAGCAGCTTAGTACCAGTCGTTAATGAAAAACTGTTTTTT
CDR3aa: CASSLVPVVNEKLFF
d_gene: -
j_gene: TRBJ1-4
abundance: few
v_gene: TRBV7-2

CDR3nt: TGCAGTGCTCCCGACCGTAGCGGGACTTACACCGGGGAGCTGTTTTTT
CDR3aa: CSAPDRSGTYTGELFF
d_gene: TRBD2
j_gene: TRBJ2-2
abundance: many
v_gene: TRBV20-1

CDR3nt: TGCAGTGCTAGAGATACTCTCTCCTACGAGCAGTACTTC
CDR3aa: CSARDTLSYEQYF
d_gene: -
j_gene: TRBJ2-7
abundance: -
v_gene: TRBV20-1

CDR3nt: TGCGCCAGCAGCCAGGACCGAGACAGGGGAGCCTACGAGCAGTACTTC
CDR3aa: CASSQDRDRGAYEQYF
d_gene: TRBD1
j_gene: TRBJ2-7
abundance: many
v_gene: TRBV4-3

CDR3nt: TGCGCCAGCAGCCCAGGACAGGGGGCAACTAATGAAAAACTGTTTTTT
CDR3aa: CASSPGQGATNEKLFF
d_gene: TRBD1
j_gene: TRBJ1-4
abundance: few
v_gene: TRBV4-1

CDR3nt: TGCAGTGCTAGACTGGGGGCGCGGGAGACCCAGTACTTC
CDR3aa: CSARLGARETQYF
d_gene: -
j_gene: TRBJ2-5
abundance: -
v_gene: TRBV20-1

CDR3nt: TGTGCCAGCATCCGGGGGATCGGGGAGCTGTTTTTT
CDR3aa: CASIRGIGELFF
d_gene: -
j_gene: TRBJ2-2
abundance: many
v_gene: TRBV7-8

CDR3nt: TGTGCCAGCAGTATAGCGGGAGGTGAATACAATGAGCAGTTCTTC
CDR3aa: CASSIAGGEYNEQFF
d_gene: TRBD2
j_gene: TRBJ2-1
abundance: few
v_gene: TRBV28

CDR3nt: TGTGCCAGCAGCTTATCGGGGGGGAGAGATACGCAGTATTTT
CDR3aa: CASSLSGGRDTQYF
d_gene: TRBD2
j_gene: TRBJ2-3
abundance: many
v_gene: TRBV7-2

CDR3nt: TGTGCCATCAGCCAAACCGGGACAGGGAGCTCCTACGAGCAGTACTTC
CDR3aa: CAISQTGTGSSYEQYF
d_gene: TRBD1
j_gene: TRBJ2-7
abundance: many
v_gene: TRBV10-3

CDR3nt: TGTGCCAGCAGCCCCGTGGCAGGGACCTACCAAGAGACCCAGTACTTC
CDR3aa: CASSPVAGTYQETQYF
d_gene: -
j_gene: TRBJ2-5
abundance: -
v_gene: TRBV7-9

CDR3nt: TGTGCCAGCGGGACCGATGTTTTCTATGGCTACACCTTC
CDR3aa: CASGTDVFYGYTF
d_gene: -
j_gene: TRBJ1-2
abundance: few
v_gene: TRBV7-9

CDR3nt: TGTGCCAGCAGTTACTCCCTAGCGGGAGAGGTCTATGAGCAGTTCTTC
CDR3aa: CASSYSLAGEVYEQFF
d_gene: TRBD2
j_gene: TRBJ2-1
abundance: -
v_gene: TRBV6-5

CDR3nt: TGTGCCAGCAGTTACCCTATTAGAGCTGGGCCCGGGGAGCTGTTTTTT
CDR3aa: CASSYPIRAGPGELFF
d_gene: -
j_gene: TRBJ2-2
abundance: few
v_gene: TRBV6-5

CDR3nt: TGCGCCAGCAGCCCTGGATTTGCAACTAATGAAAAACTGTTTTTT
CDR3aa: CASSPGFATNEKLFF
d_gene: -
j_gene: TRBJ1-4
abundance: -
v_gene: TRBV5-1

CDR3nt: TGTGCCAGCAGAAACATGGGAGGGAGTACTAGCACAGATACGCAGTATTTT
CDR3aa: CASRNMGGSTSTDTQYF
d_gene: TRBD2
j_gene: TRBJ2-3
abundance: few
v_gene: TRBV11-2

CDR3nt: TGTGCCAGCAGTTACCTTCCTAGCGGGAATGGCGAGCAGTACTTC
CDR3aa: CASSYLPSGNGEQYF
d_gene: TRBD2
j_gene: TRBJ2-7
abundance: few
v_gene: TRBV6-5

CDR3nt: TGTGCCAGCAGTTTAAATGGCCCTATGGAGACCCAGTACTTC
CDR3aa: CASSLNGPMETQYF
d_gene: -
j_gene: TRBJ2-5
abundance: few
v_gene: TRBV12-3/TRBV12-4

CDR3nt: TGTGCCAGCAGTTACGGCAGGGCCTACGAGCAGTACTTC
CDR3aa: CASSYGRAYEQYF
d_gene: -
j_gene: TRBJ2-7
abundance: many
v_gene: TRBV6-2/TRBV6-3

CDR3nt: TGTGCCAGCAGCCGCCTGACAGGGCGAACAGATACGCAGTATTTT
CDR3aa: CASSRLTGRTDTQYF
d_gene: TRBD1
j_gene: TRBJ2-3
abundance: many
v_gene: TRBV3-1

CDR3nt: TGTGCCAGCAGTTCTTCAGCCGAACCTTATGGCTACACCTTC
CDR3aa: CASSSSAEPYGYTF
d_gene: -
j_gene: TRBJ1-2
abundance: few
v_gene: TRBV28

CDR3nt: TGTGCCATCAGTGAGTCGATGATCAACGAGCAGTACTTC
CDR3aa: CAISESMINEQYF
d_gene: -
j_gene: TRBJ2-7
abundance: few
v_gene: TRBV10-3

CDR3nt: TGTGCCAGCAGCTTCGGTGCGGAGACCCAGTACTTC
CDR3aa: CASSFGAETQYF
d_gene: -
j_gene: TRBJ2-5
abundance: -
v_gene: TRBV7-9